This T cell receptor (beta chain) derives from a study of tissue T cells after allogeneic stem cell transplantation. General observations from the study: The study did not identify alloreactive or antigen-specific tissue TCRs, and some clones might be persisting host cells.

Generated by immunoSEQ multiplex PCR, the TCRdb table keeps only in-frame clones and is missing some. The repertoire holds 40,000 to 60,000 clones, with nearly 75% as singletons. Notes on this clone: As yet, its antigen is unknown. Gene names and germline refer to mouse. The read terminates 1 residue ahead of where the CDR3 ends, so the germline J gene completes it.

There are 12 residues in the CDR3. CDR1 and CDR2 from the germline V gene are NNHDY and SYVADS. The V gene end was trimmed by 6 bases and the J gene end by 7 bases; junction bases not matched to a gene: 2. The sample was sorted cells pooled from one or two spleens. The genes are TRBV13-3 and TRBJ2-1; 9 nucleotides line up with TRBD1. This receptor was obtained from a pool of C57BL/6 mice in good health. CDR3 amino acids: CASNRGRAEQFF. CDR3 DNA (partial): TGTGCCAGCAACAGGGGGCGGGCTGAGCAGTTC.